The 28 T cell receptor beta chains in this list originate from one sample, sequenced in a study of control samples from healthy donors and cancer patients. The data were produced by immunoSEQ multiplex PCR, yet TCRdb's version contains in-frame clones alone and is incomplete. The data hold 100,000 to 150,000 clones, with roughly 90% observed a single time. The sample comprised blood. These receptors were obtained from a man aged 18 to 29 in good health.

The V gene is TRBV3-1 (or the pseudogene TRBV3-2), the J gene TRBJ2-7, with 10 bases aligning to TRBD1. CDR1 LGHDT and CDR2 YNNKEL come from the germline V gene (reference sequence). V trimming: 2 bases; J trimming: 6 bases; junction bases outside the gene matches: 7. This CDR3 contains 15 residues. The CDR3 DNA is TGTGCCAGCAGCCAATCCGGGACAGGGGATGTCGAGCAGTACTTC. Translating gives CASSQSGTGDVEQYF.

This clone was detected once. The V gene is TRBV7-9, the J gene TRBJ2-7; TRBD2 agrees at 8 bases. Germline V gene sequence: CDR1 SEHNR, CDR2 FQNEAQ (reference sequence). Germline trimming cut 5 bases from V and 0 bases from J; bases unmatched to any gene: 9. CDR3 length equals 16 residues. The CDR3 is CASSPAGGGLSYEQYF. Written as DNA, the CDR3 is TGTGCCAGCAGCCCCGCTGGCGGGGGGCTCTCCTACGAGCAGTACTTC.

This clone was recorded once. The gene calls are TRBV29-1 and TRBJ1-3, with a possible D match to TRBD1 (6 bases). Germline lookup yields CDR1 SQVTM and CDR2 ANQGSEA. The ends were cut back, 0 bases at V and 4 bases at J, with 13 bases in the middle. This CDR3 has 15 amino acids. The CDR3 sequence is CSVEEGGFGGNTIYF. The CDR3 nucleotides are TGCAGCGTTGAAGAAGGGGGTTTTGGGGGAAACACCATATATTTT. Using reference TRBV29-1 and TRBJ1-3 for the parts outside the CDR3, the full variable domain is SAVISQKPSRDICQRGTSLTIQCQVDSQVTMMFWYRQQPGQSLTLIATANQGSEATYESGFVIDKFPISRPNLTFSTLTVSNMSPEDSSIYLCSVEEGGFGGNTIYFGEGSWLTVV.

In this sample, this clone turned up once. The V and J genes are TRBV9 and TRBJ1-1; D remains ambiguous. The length of the CDR3 is 14 residues. The germline V and J ends were trimmed by 0 bases and 6 bases, with 12 bases remaining between them. Per the germline V gene, CDR1 is SGDLS and CDR2 is YYNGEE. The CDR3 is CASSVDSSGPEAFF. In DNA, the CDR3 is TGTGCCAGCAGCGTAGATTCGTCCGGACCTGAAGCTTTCTTT.

Note on this clone: Other nucleotide sequences from this sample produce the same CDR3. CDR3 residues: CASSLARTDTQYF. CDR3 nucleotides: TGTGCCAGCAGCTTAGCGAGGACAGATACGCAGTATTTT. The chain is built from TRBV7-2 and TRBJ2-3; no clear D. Germline V gives CDR1 SGHTA, CDR2 FQGNSA. There are 13 residues in the CDR3. Trimming pared 0 bases from V and 3 bases from J, leaving 4 bases between.

The chain is built from TRBV30 and TRBJ1-2; 10 positions match TRBD1. V lost 4 bases, J lost 8 bases, and 16 bases stayed unmatched. Germline V lookup: CDR1 GTSNPN, CDR2 SVGIG (reference sequence). CDR3 size: 16 residues. The CDR3 sequence is CAWTIYGQGGAGGYTF. The CDR3 DNA sequence: TGTGCCTGGACTATCTACGGACAGGGGGGTGCTGGAGGCTACACCTTC.

The J gene is TRBJ2-1, the V gene TRBV13, with D perhaps matching TRBD2 (6 bases). CDR1 is PRHDT and CDR2 is FYEKMQ in the germline V gene (reference sequence). The CDR3 runs 16 residues. V gave up 7 bases and J gave up 8 bases, with 24 bases separating them. CDR3: CASNQRAGQGWDEQFF. The CDR3 DNA reads as TGTGCCAGCAACCAAAGAGCGGGCCAGGGCTGGGATGAGCAGTTCTTC.

J is TRBJ1-1 and V is TRBV5-6, with 7 bases fitting TRBD1. The trim removed 2 bases at V and 4 bases at J, leaving 8 bases unmatched. There are 15 residues in the CDR3. The germline V gene has CDR1 SGHDT and CDR2 YYEEEE. CDR3 residues: CASSLRGRFGTEAFF. Here the CDR3 DNA reads TGTGCCAGCAGCTTAAGGGGGCGTTTTGGCACTGAAGCTTTCTTT.

The J gene is TRBJ2-5, the V gene TRBV2; 7 bases are shared with TRBD1. CDR1 and CDR2 from the germline V gene are SNHLY and FYNNEI. V was pared by 6 bases and J by 1 base, with 8 bases of the junction left unmatched. The CDR3 extends over 15 amino acids. The CDR3: CASRDGQAIQETQYF. In DNA, the CDR3 is TGTGCCAGCAGGGACGGACAGGCCATCCAAGAGACCCAGTACTTC.

The chain uses TRBV5-5 and TRBJ2-7; 7 bases fit TRBD1. Trimming at V came to 0 bases and at J to 4 bases, leaving 4 bases not matched to a gene. Looked up from germline, CDR1 is SGHKS and CDR2 is YYEKEE (reference sequence). The CDR3 is 14 amino acids. CDR3 sequence reads: CASSLGGGRYEQYF. The CDR3 nucleotides read TGTGCCAGCAGCTTGGGAGGGGGCCGTTACGAGCAGTACTTC.

The gene calls are TRBV7-3 and TRBJ2-3, with no clear D. The CDR3 runs to 13 residues. V gave up 1 base and J gave up 6 bases, with 8 bases separating them. Germline CDR1 SGHTA, CDR2 FQGTGA. CDR3 residues: CASSLKSADTQYF. DNA of the CDR3: TGTGCCAGCAGCTTAAAGTCTGCGGATACGCAGTATTTT. Variable domain in full (rest from reference TRBV7-3 and TRBJ2-3): GAGVSQTPSNKVTEKGKYVELRCDPISGHTALYWYRQSLGQGPEFLIYFQGTGAADDSGLPNDRFFAVRPEGSVSTLKIQRTERGDSAVYLCASSLKSADTQYFGPGTRLTVL.

The rearrangement uses TRBV24-1 and TRBJ2-3; D unresolved. Between the trimmed V and J ends, which lost 0 bases and 5 bases, there was a span of 2 bases. This CDR3 is built from 12 residues. Germline assignment: CDR1 KGHDR and CDR2 SFDVKD. The CDR3 sequence is CATSDLLDTQYF. In DNA, the CDR3 is TGTGCCACCAGTGATTTGCTAGATACGCAGTATTTT.

J is TRBJ2-5 and V is TRBV6-6; D ambiguous. V dropped 8 bases and J dropped 1 base, with 14 bases sitting between them. Per the germline V gene, CDR1 is MNHNY and CDR2 is SVGAGI (reference sequence). This CDR3 has 14 residues. CDR3 region: CASESHTTQETQYF. As DNA, the CDR3 is TGTGCCAGCGAATCCCACACAACCCAAGAGACCCAGTACTTC.

The rearrangement uses TRBV7-7 and TRBJ2-3; 7 positions agree with TRBD2. The CDR3 has 15 amino acids. The J segment lost 2 bases and the V segment lost 3 bases, leaving 5 bases of the junction unmatched. Germline CDR1 and CDR2: SSHAT and FNYEAQ (reference sequence). CDR3 bases: TGTGCCAGCAGCTTGACGGGACTAACCACAGATACGCAGTATTTT. Residues: CASSLTGLTTDTQYF.

The J gene is TRBJ2-2, the V gene TRBV5-4, with 8 positions matching TRBD2. The V and J ends lost 4 bases and 4 bases, in that order; junction bases with no gene match: 9. Germline V CDR1 and CDR2: SGHNT, YYREEE (reference sequence). The CDR3 runs 16 residues. The CDR3, as DNA: TGTGCCAGCAGCGCCTCGGGGGCGGGGGGCACCGGGGAGCTGTTTTTT. Encoded protein: CASSASGAGGTGELFF. Looking up the rest from reference TRBV5-4 and TRBJ2-2 gives the full variable domain: ETGVTQSPTHLIKTRGQQVTLRCSSQSGHNTVSWYQQALGQGPQFIFQYYREEENGRGNFPPRFSGLQFPNYSSELNVNALELDDSALYLCASSASGAGGTGELFFGEGSRLTVL.

V usage is TRBV12-3 or TRBV12-4 and J usage is TRBJ1-4, with unresolved D. The CDR3 is 11 amino acids. The V end lost 6 bases, the J end lost 13 bases, and 12 bases lay between the germline ends. CDR3 DNA: TGTGCCAGCAGCTTGAGGGCAGGACTGTTTTTT. Its protein product is CASSLRAGLFF.

J is TRBJ2-3 and V is TRBV30, with TRBD2 identical over 8 bases. CDR3 length: 15 residues. Trimming at V came to 3 bases and at J to 0 bases, leaving 5 bases not matched to a gene. CDR1 and CDR2 from the germline V gene are GTSNPN and SVGIG (reference sequence). The CDR3 DNA reads TGTGCCTGGAGGCGGGGGGTATATAGCACAGATACGCAGTATTTT. This translates into CAWRRGVYSTDTQYF.

The rearrangement links TRBV15 to TRBJ1-1; D perhaps matches TRBD1 (5 bases). V dropped 5 bases and J dropped 7 bases, with 14 bases sitting between them. The CDR3 length is 13 residues. CDR1 is LNHNV and CDR2 is YYDKDF in the germline V gene (reference sequence). The DNA for the CDR3 is TGTGCCACCAGCGAGGACAAGGCGCGTGAAGCTTTCTTT. This encodes CATSEDKAREAFF.

This clone was counted between two and nine times. V gene TRBV29-1 combines with J gene TRBJ1-6; tentative D call: TRBD1 (5 bases). The CDR3 has 13 residues. Germline CDR1 and CDR2: SQVTM and ANQGSEA. V gave up 5 bases and J gave up 9 bases, with 14 bases separating them. Here the CDR3 DNA reads TGCAGCGTTCGTGCCAGGGACGGTTCACCCCTCCACTTT. It specifies CSVRARDGSPLHF.

The chain recombines TRBV5-1 with TRBJ2-1; a weak D match, TRBD2 (5 bases). The CDR3 covers 14 residues. Germline V gene sequence: CDR1 SGHRS, CDR2 YFSETQ. V lost 2 bases, J lost 2 bases, and 8 bases lay in between. This CDR3 is CASSFELAYNEQFF. CDR3 in DNA: TGCGCCAGCAGCTTCGAACTAGCCTACAATGAGCAGTTCTTC.

The V and J genes are TRBV11-2 and TRBJ2-3; D may be TRBD1 (7 bases). Deletions cut 5 bases from V and 3 bases from J, with 15 bases between. Looked up from germline, CDR1 is SGHAT and CDR2 is FQNNGV. CDR3 size: 15 residues. The CDR3 DNA reads TGTGCCAGCAGCGACAGGGATGGAGGGACAGATACGCAGTATTTT. Encoded protein: CASSDRDGGTDTQYF.

CDR3 in DNA: TGTGCCAGCAGCCCAGCGGGGGGGACTTCAGATACGCAGTATTTT. Translated, it gives CASSPAGGTSDTQYF. The chain uses TRBV5-4 and TRBJ2-3; the match to TRBD2 covers 10 bases. This CDR3 spans 15 amino acids. CDR1 and CDR2 (germline): SGHNT, YYREEE (reference sequence). V lost 4 bases to trimming and J lost 4 bases; unmatched junction nucleotides: 6.

This chain joins TRBV7-9 and TRBJ2-7; 8 bases align to TRBD1. The V gene end was trimmed by 4 bases and the J gene end by 4 bases; junction bases not matched to a gene: 12. CDR1 and CDR2 from the germline V gene are SEHNR and FQNEAQ (reference sequence). CDR3 length equals 16 residues. CDR3: CASSSNRPGGRYEQYF. The CDR3 bases are TGTGCCAGCAGCTCTAACCGTCCAGGGGGCAGGTACGAGCAGTACTTC.

The rearrangement joins TRBV19 to TRBJ1-4, with unresolved D. This CDR3 has 13 residues. Trimming removed 3 bases from V and 5 bases from J, with 7 bases in between. Germline V gene sequence: CDR1 LNHDA, CDR2 SQIVND (reference sequence). CDR3 protein: CASSIRGNEKLFF. CDR3 coding DNA: TGTGCCAGTAGTATCAGAGGAAATGAAAAACTGTTTTTT.

The count of this clone is one. CDR3 sequence: CASSPAGRTEQYF. CDR3 nucleotide sequence: TGTGCCAGCAGCCCCGCCGGGCGGACCGAGCAGTACTTC. This chain uses TRBV27 with TRBJ2-7; unclear D gene. From germline, CDR1 is MNHEY and CDR2 SMNVEV (reference sequence). The CDR3 runs 13 residues. V was pared by 6 bases and J by 6 bases, with 15 bases between.

The chain employs TRBV9 and TRBJ2-5; either TRBD1 or TRBD2 may fit D (6 bases each). The V and J ends lost 0 bases and 2 bases respectively, with 14 bases between them. The CDR3 has 16 residues. Germline loops: CDR1 SGDLS, CDR2 YYNGEE. CDR3 sequence: CASSVGRWGAQETQYF. CDR3 bases: TGTGCCAGCAGCGTAGGGAGGTGGGGGGCACAAGAGACCCAGTACTTC.

This clone showed up just once. This chain connects TRBV9 to TRBJ1-2; TRBD1 aligns across 8 bases. The CDR3 consists of 14 residues. Germline V gene lookup returns CDR1 SGDLS and CDR2 YYNGEE. The V gene end was trimmed by 3 bases and the J gene end by 1 base; junction bases not matched to a gene: 2. CDR3 protein: CASSGQGINYGYTF. The CDR3 DNA reads TGTGCCAGCAGCGGACAGGGGATTAACTATGGCTACACCTTC.

The chain combines TRBV18 with TRBJ1-3; 8 positions match TRBD1. With V trimmed by 10 bases and J by 0 bases, 8 bases remained unmatched. Germline assignment: CDR1 KGHSH and CDR2 LQKENI. The CDR3 runs 15 residues. This CDR3 is CATSWGQASGNTIYF. As DNA, the CDR3 is TGTGCCACCTCCTGGGGACAGGCCTCTGGAAACACCATATATTTT.